This T cell receptor beta chain was sequenced for a study of shared clonotypes between healthy human individuals. Study-wide context: The study used three CD4 naive, three CD4 memory, two CD8 naive and one CD8 memory plate per donor. Findings and limits, study-wide: Naive subsets, compared against memory subsets, generally had larger estimated richness values.

Notes on this clone: Its antigen remains unknown.

This CDR3 comprises 15 residues. V was pared by 1 base and J by 0 bases, with 10 bases between. Germline CDR1 is SGHTA and CDR2 is FQGNSA. The method was immunoSEQ multiplex PCR; TCRdb's version includes in-frame clones alone and lacks a portion of them. The data show approximately 1,000,000 clones, around 77% seen once. This TCR was recovered from a man aged 18 to 35 in good health. Some clones in this sample may be carry-over from other donors' samples. The chain uses TRBV7-2 and TRBJ2-7; no clear D gene. Material: memory CD4+ T cells from PBMCs. As for subset: CD45RA-negative fraction. Here the CDR3 reads CASSLGKASSYEQYF. CDR3 DNA sequence: TGTGCCAGCAGCTTAGGGAAGGCCAGCTCCTACGAGCAGTACTTC.